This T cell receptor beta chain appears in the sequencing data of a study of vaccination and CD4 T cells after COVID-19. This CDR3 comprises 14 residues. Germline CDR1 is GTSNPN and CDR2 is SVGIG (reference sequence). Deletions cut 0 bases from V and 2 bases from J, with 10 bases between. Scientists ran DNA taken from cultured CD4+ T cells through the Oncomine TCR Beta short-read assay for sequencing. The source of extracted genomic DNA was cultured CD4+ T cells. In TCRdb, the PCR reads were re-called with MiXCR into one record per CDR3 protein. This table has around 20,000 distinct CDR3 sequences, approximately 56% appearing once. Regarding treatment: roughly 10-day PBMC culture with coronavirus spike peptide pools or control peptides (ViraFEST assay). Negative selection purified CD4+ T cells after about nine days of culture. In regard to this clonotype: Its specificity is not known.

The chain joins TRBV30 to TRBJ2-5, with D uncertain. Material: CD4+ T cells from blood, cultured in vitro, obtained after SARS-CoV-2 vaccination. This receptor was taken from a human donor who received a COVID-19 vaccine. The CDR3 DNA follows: TGTGCCTGGAGTGTCCACTCATTACAAGAGACCCAGTACTTC. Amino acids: CAWSVHSLQETQYF. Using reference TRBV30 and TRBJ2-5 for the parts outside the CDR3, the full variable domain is SQTIHQWPATLVQPVGSPLSLECTVEGTSNPNLYWYRQAAGRGLQLLFYSVGIGQISSEVPQNLSASRPQDRQFILSSKKLLLSDSGFYLCAWSVHSLQETQYFGPGTRLLVL.